Following are 28 T cell receptor beta chains from one sample sequenced in a study of blood T cell repertoires in COVID-19. Some clones are missing from TCRdb's copy, which holds only in-frame ones; the method was immunoSEQ multiplex PCR. The repertoire holds 250,000 to 300,000 clones, with 80% to 90% as singletons. The specimen was PBMCs or T cells enriched from blood (not recorded which). The receptor set was obtained from a woman aged 45-60 years who had recovered from COVID-19.

A single count supports this clone. The chain recombines TRBV30 with TRBJ2-1; D gene uncertain. V was cut by 8 bases and J by 7 bases, with 15 bases left in between. The germline V gene encodes CDR1 GTSNPN and CDR2 SVGIG (reference sequence). The CDR3 spans 12 residues. CDR3 loop: CAGVGAWNEQFF. CDR3 bases: TGTGCCGGGGTCGGAGCTTGGAATGAGCAGTTCTTC.

The V gene is TRBV5-1, the J gene TRBJ2-3; 8 bases agree with TRBD2. The ends lost 0 bases at V and 6 bases at J; junction bases unmatched: 9. CDR3 length equals 16 residues. Germline lookup yields CDR1 SGHRS and CDR2 YFSETQ. CDR3 region: CASSLAPAGVGDTQYF. The CDR3 DNA reads TGCGCCAGCAGCTTGGCCCCAGCGGGAGTGGGGGATACGCAGTATTTT. Using reference TRBV5-1 and TRBJ2-3 for the parts outside the CDR3, the full variable domain is KAGVTQTPRYLIKTRGQQVTLSCSPISGHRSVSWYQQTPGQGLQFLFEYFSETQRNKGNFPGRFSGRQFSNSRSEMNVSTLELGDSALYLCASSLAPAGVGDTQYFGPGTRLTVL.

This chain connects TRBV29-1 to TRBJ2-7; 11 bases line up with TRBD2. This CDR3 is built from 14 residues. Trimming removed 5 bases from V and 6 bases from J; junction bases left unmatched: 9. Germline V gives CDR1 SQVTM, CDR2 ANQGSEA. The CDR3 reads CSVKIAGGPSEQYF. Written as DNA, the CDR3 is TGCAGCGTTAAGATAGCGGGAGGGCCGAGCGAGCAGTACTTC.

The chain combines TRBV5-1 with TRBJ1-4, with 7 bases that match TRBD1. The CDR3 totals 15 residues. V trimming: 4 bases; J trimming: 4 bases; junction bases outside the gene matches: 7. Per the germline V gene, CDR1 is SGHRS and CDR2 is YFSETQ. CDR3 nucleotides: TGCGCCAGCAGCCCCGGGACAGTTTTTAATGAAAAACTGTTTTTT. Its protein is CASSPGTVFNEKLFF.

The genes are TRBV5-1 and TRBJ2-5; D is ambiguous. Trimming shortened V by 2 bases and J by 8 bases, and 16 bases separated the two germline ends. Germline V gene sequence: CDR1 SGHRS, CDR2 YFSETQ. The CDR3 length is 14 residues. The CDR3 DNA is TGCGCCAGCAGCTTTTGGAGTGGCAAGGAAACCCAGTACTTC. Residues: CASSFWSGKETQYF. Combining the CDR3 with reference TRBV5-1 and TRBJ2-5 gives the whole variable domain KAGVTQTPRYLIKTRGQQVTLSCSPISGHRSVSWYQQTPGQGLQFLFEYFSETQRNKGNFPGRFSGRQFSNSRSEMNVSTLELGDSALYLCASSFWSGKETQYFGPGTRLLVL.

The CDR3 region has the DNA TGTGCCAGCAGTTTACGTGTAGCTAACTATGGCTACACCTTC. Translated: CASSLRVANYGYTF. This chain uses TRBV28 with TRBJ1-2; D call uncertain. The CDR3 is 14 residues long. The V end was cut by 2 bases, the J end by 0 bases, with 7 bases between. The germline V gene has CDR1 MDHEN and CDR2 SYDVKM.

On this clone itself: A much larger clone lies a single base off, so this may be a read error. V and J are TRBV28 and TRBJ2-7; 13 bases are shared with TRBD2. The CDR3 has 15 residues. From germline, CDR1 is MDHEN and CDR2 SYDVKM. V was pared by 5 bases and J by 0 bases, with 1 base of the junction left unmatched. The DNA for the CDR3 is TGTGCCAGCAGTAGGACTAGCGGGAGCTCCTACGAGCAGTACTTC. Translating gives CASSRTSGSSYEQYF.

The chain couples TRBV4-1 to TRBJ2-1, with D possibly being TRBD1 (7 bases). Germline loops: CDR1 MGHRA, CDR2 YSYEKL. The CDR3 totals 17 residues. The V end lost 6 bases, the J end lost 3 bases, and 21 bases lay between the germline ends. In nucleotides, the CDR3 is TGCGCCAGCAGTGGCCCTGGCGGGACAGCTGGCTACAATGAGCAGTTCTTC. The encoded protein is CASSGPGGTAGYNEQFF.

This chain links TRBV2 with TRBJ1-1; possible D gene TRBD1, 5 bases. Trimming cost V 3 bases and J 7 bases, with 6 bases left between them. The CDR3 sequence is 11 residues long. CDR1 and CDR2 (germline): SNHLY, FYNNEI. The chain's CDR3 is CASSEDIEAFF. CDR3 nucleotides: TGTGCCAGCAGTGAGGACATTGAAGCTTTCTTT.

V is TRBV27 and J is TRBJ1-3; D gene unclear. This CDR3 is 14 amino acids long. With 0 bases removed from V and 2 bases from J, the gap between germline ends came to 5 bases. Looked up from germline, CDR1 is MNHEY and CDR2 is SMNVEV (reference sequence). The CDR3 nucleotides are TGTGCCAGCAGTTTATCAACAGCTGGAAACACCATATATTTT. It codes for CASSLSTAGNTIYF.

This clone was counted between two and nine times. V and J are TRBV28 and TRBJ1-4, with D perhaps matching TRBD1 (6 bases). V was cut by 7 bases and J by 5 bases, with 11 bases left in between. Germline V gene lookup returns CDR1 MDHEN and CDR2 SYDVKM. The CDR3 length is 13 residues. CDR3 bases: TGTGCCAGCAAATGGGGGCCAAATGAAAAACTGTTTTTT. Translating it yields CASKWGPNEKLFF. The full variable domain, completed using reference TRBV28 and TRBJ1-4, is DVKVTQSSRYLVKRTGEKVFLECVQDMDHENMFWYRQDPGLGLRLIYFSYDVKMKEKGDIPEGYSVSREKKERFSLILESASTNQTSMYLCASKWGPNEKLFFGSGTQLSVL.

The CDR3 nucleotides are TGTGCCAGCAGCCTCCTCCTTTCCAGCACAGATACGCAGTATTTT. It yields the protein CASSLLLSSTDTQYF. The chain has TRBV11-2 and TRBJ2-3, with no clear D. Trimming took off 5 bases at V and 0 bases at J, with 12 bases between the two ends. The length of the CDR3 is 15 residues. Germline assignment: CDR1 SGHAT and CDR2 FQNNGV.

The chain links TRBV5-4 to TRBJ2-4; a weak D match, TRBD1 (5 bases). Germline loops: CDR1 SGHNT, CDR2 YYREEE (reference sequence). This CDR3 spans 15 amino acids. Trimming stripped 4 bases from V and 7 bases from J, with 18 bases between. The CDR3 reads CASSQAPQGTNIQYF. In DNA form, the CDR3 reads TGTGCCAGCAGCCAGGCCCCGCAGGGAACGAACATTCAGTACTTC.

J is TRBJ2-7 and V is TRBV28; TRBD2 might be the D (6 bases). Trimming stripped 7 bases from V and 4 bases from J, with 17 bases between. Germline lookup yields CDR1 MDHEN and CDR2 SYDVKM. The CDR3 has 14 amino acids. CDR3 region: CASTPRETLYEQYF. The CDR3 nucleotides read TGTGCCAGCACCCCTCGGGAGACCCTTTACGAGCAGTACTTC.

The J gene is TRBJ2-3, the V gene TRBV28; unclear D gene. Germline CDR1 and CDR2: MDHEN and SYDVKM. Trimming took 4 bases from V and 2 from J, leaving 13 bases between them. The CDR3 loop spans 15 amino acids. The CDR3 reads CASSSIGEDTDTQYF. The CDR3, as DNA: TGTGCCAGCAGTTCGATAGGAGAGGACACAGATACGCAGTATTTT.

Comments on this clone: The same CDR3 can be traced to other DNA sequences in this sample. CDR3: CASSLGLGDTDTQYF. The DNA of the CDR3 is TGCGCCAGCAGCCTAGGACTCGGAGACACAGATACGCAGTATTTT. The chain uses TRBV5-1 and TRBJ2-3; TRBD2 might be the D (5 bases). The V end lost 4 bases, the J end lost 2 bases, and 14 bases lay between the germline ends. The CDR3 has 15 amino acids. Per germline, CDR1 SGHRS and CDR2 YFSETQ.

This chain joins TRBV7-9 and TRBJ1-1; D gene ambiguous. The CDR3 length is 15 residues. Trimming removed 4 bases from V and 12 bases from J, with 24 bases in between. The V gene's germline CDR1 is SEHNR and CDR2 FQNEAQ (reference sequence). CDR3 protein: CASSSPSSQSLGTFF. CDR3 DNA sequence: TGTGCCAGCAGCTCCCCATCCTCACAGTCCCTGGGCACTTTCTTT.

The chain links TRBV4-2 to TRBJ2-7; D is ambiguous. V was pared by 4 bases and J by 3 bases, with 16 bases between. CDR3 length: 15 amino acids. Per the germline V gene, CDR1 is LGHNA and CDR2 is YNFKEQ. CDR3 bases: TGTGCCAGCAGCCCTACTGCTAGTCGGGTCTACGAGCAGTACTTC. Translating it yields CASSPTASRVYEQYF.

The chain combines TRBV6-2 or TRBV6-3 with TRBJ1-5; the D is unclear. Germline CDR1 reads MNHEY; CDR2 reads SVGEGT. The CDR3 contains 15 residues. V shed 5 bases and J shed 0 bases, with 11 bases lying between them. The CDR3 protein is CASSPPGISNQPQHF. CDR3 coding DNA: TGTGCCAGCAGTCCACCGGGAATTAGCAATCAGCCCCAGCATTTT.

DNA of the CDR3: TGTGCCAGCAGCTCGGGACAGAACTATGGCTACACCTTC. It is translated as CASSSGQNYGYTF. The rearrangement uses TRBV28 and TRBJ1-2; 7 bases are a match to TRBD1. The germline V gene has CDR1 MDHEN and CDR2 SYDVKM. V trimming: 6 bases; J trimming: 2 bases; junction bases outside the gene matches: 3. This CDR3 is built from 13 residues.

This clone was recorded once. The chain couples TRBV28 to TRBJ2-7; D uncertain. This CDR3 spans 11 amino acids. V was pared by 6 bases and J by 5 bases, with 8 bases between. Germline assignment: CDR1 MDHEN and CDR2 SYDVKM. CDR3 sequence reads: CASRSTDEQYF. CDR3 nucleotides: TGTGCCAGCAGGTCGACTGACGAGCAGTACTTC.

This chain uses TRBV6-5 with TRBJ1-5; the D is unclear. V was trimmed by 0 bases and J by 9 bases, leaving 12 bases between them. Per the germline V gene, CDR1 is MNHEY and CDR2 is SVGAGI. This CDR3 region has 14 residues. The CDR3 region has the DNA TGTGCCAGCAGTTACTCGATCAGGCGGGGGCCCCAGCATTTT. Its protein is CASSYSIRRGPQHF.

The rearrangement links TRBV2 to TRBJ1-5; a weak D match, TRBD1 (5 bases). Germline V gene data show CDR1 as SNHLY and CDR2 as FYNNEI. The CDR3 loop spans 15 amino acids. The ends were cut back, 6 bases at V and 1 base at J, with 13 bases in the middle. CDR3 nucleotides: TGTGCCAGCAGCCGGGCGGGACTGAGCAATCAGCCCCAGCATTTT. Translation: CASSRAGLSNQPQHF.

The rearrangement joins TRBV4-1 to TRBJ1-6, with D uncertain. V dropped 1 base and J dropped 2 bases, with 9 bases sitting between them. The CDR3 runs to 16 residues. Germline CDR1 is MGHRA and CDR2 is YSYEKL. This CDR3 reads CASSQAAGAYNSPLHF. In DNA, the CDR3 is TGCGCCAGCAGCCAAGCCGCGGGCGCCTATAATTCACCCCTCCACTTT.

The chain has TRBV27 and TRBJ1-5; a weak D match, TRBD1 (6 bases). V dropped 3 bases and J dropped 6 bases, with 12 bases sitting between them. Per germline, CDR1 MNHEY and CDR2 SMNVEV (reference sequence). The CDR3 length is 14 residues. DNA for the CDR3: TGTGCCAGCAGTTTGCAGGGCAGGGGTCAGCCCCAGCATTTT. It yields the protein CASSLQGRGQPQHF.

The chain recombines TRBV5-1 with TRBJ1-2; 11 bases fit TRBD1. Germline loops: CDR1 SGHRS, CDR2 YFSETQ. This CDR3 region has 14 residues. V lost 4 bases and J lost 6; bases outside the gene matches: 5. The CDR3 region has the DNA TGCGCCAGCAGCGCCGGACAGGGGGCGAATGGCTACACCTTC. This encodes CASSAGQGANGYTF. The variable domain in full, with the rest retrieved from reference TRBV5-1 and TRBJ1-2, is KAGVTQTPRYLIKTRGQQVTLSCSPISGHRSVSWYQQTPGQGLQFLFEYFSETQRNKGNFPGRFSGRQFSNSRSEMNVSTLELGDSALYLCASSAGQGANGYTFGSGTRLTVV.

The chain links TRBV2 to TRBJ2-1; TRBD2 matches at 11 bases. The CDR3 has 14 residues. V lost 5 bases and J lost 9; bases outside the gene matches: 6. Per the germline V gene, CDR1 is SNHLY and CDR2 is FYNNEI. The CDR3 bases are TGTGCCAGCAGTCGGGGGACTAGCGGAGGTGAGCAGTTCTTC. Amino acids: CASSRGTSGGEQFF.

This clone was seen a single time. CDR3 protein: CASSLERRGNTEAFF. CDR3 DNA sequence: TGTGCCAGCAGCTTAGAACGCAGGGGTAACACTGAAGCTTTCTTT. J is TRBJ1-1 and V is TRBV7-9, with TRBD1 as a possible D gene (6 bases). This CDR3 has 15 residues. CDR1 and CDR2 (germline): SEHNR, FQNEAQ (reference sequence). Between the trimmed V and J ends, which lost 1 base and 2 bases, there was a span of 11 bases.